This T cell receptor (beta chain) stems from a study of shared clonotypes between healthy human individuals. From CD4+ cells came CD45RA+ naive and CD45RA-negative memory subsets. Germline assignment: CDR1 SGHDT and CDR2 YYEEEE. Trimming took off 0 bases at V and 9 bases at J, with 16 bases between the two ends. The CDR3 is 15 amino acids. Repertoires were generated with immunoSEQ multiplex PCR, while TCRdb's copy carries only in-frame clones and drops some. Of around 1,100,000 clones in the sample, 77% were seen once. This chain connects TRBV5-6 to TRBJ1-5; weak D call: TRBD1 (6 bases). Source material: memory CD4+ T cells from PBMCs. Subset indicated: CD45RA-negative fraction. This clonotype originated in a man aged 18 to 30 in good health. Some clones in this sample may be carry-over from other donors' samples. The CDR3 nucleotides read TGTGCCAGCAGCTTGGGCGGGGGGCTGTATTGGCCCCAGCATTTT. Translating gives CASSLGGGLYWPQHF.